This TCR beta chain was found in a study of human T cells and chemical hapten exposure. Whole blood that had not been fractionated was the source of extracted total RNA. TCRdb ran MiXCR on the 5' RACE reads and lists one entry per CDR3 protein. The table shows some 78,000 distinct CDR3 sequences, with more than 7% occurring only once. There are 16 residues in the CDR3. This clonotype was seen a few times. The chain has TRBV21-1 and TRBJ1-4; the D call TRBD1 from the table was never checked on the DNA. TRBV21-1 is a listed pseudogene. This receptor was obtained from a male donor in good health. The CDR3 DNA reads as TGTGCCAGCAGCAAAGCTTGCTACAGGGATAATGAAAAACTGTTTTTT. The encoded protein is CASSKACYRDNEKLFF.